The clone carrying this T cell receptor (beta chain) was picked up many times. The antigen remains undetermined. With iRepertoire HTBI primers and Arm-PCR of CDR3 regions, TCR beta libraries were built. TCRdb analysed the multiplex PCR reads with MiXCR anew, one entry per CDR3 protein. The sample gives hundreds of thousands of distinct CDR3 sequences, approximately 12% of which show up once; over 7.5% is in the top ten. The sample belongs to a study of regulatory T cells in long-lasting Graves disease. This CDR3 has 14 residues. Germline V gives CDR1 MNHEY, CDR2 SMNVEV (reference sequence). V dropped 3 bases and J dropped 6 bases, with 13 bases sitting between them. Time point reported: newly diagnosed GD, antithyroid drugs for less than 3 months. There was RNA extracted from PBMCs, and the TCR library was made from it. Findings and limits, study-wide: Favoring TRBV28, TRBJ1-2 and TRBJ2-5 was a feature seen in persistent disease.

These data also formed part of another study, on T cells in Graves' hyperthyroidism and ophthalmopathy. That work adds: The HTBI primer set served for first-round RT-PCR of the TCR CDR3.

Sample: peripheral blood mononuclear cells (PBMCs), taken at new diagnosis, from a patient treated with antithyroid drugs. The chain has TRBV27 and TRBJ2-3; D unresolved. This receptor was identified in a man aged 25-40 years with Graves disease. CDR3 sequence (DNA): TGTGCCAGCAGTTTGGTTCATCGACGGGATACGCAGTATTTT. Amino acid sequence: CASSLVHRRDTQYF.